This is a list of T cell receptor beta chains from one sample in a study of T cells after yellow fever vaccination. Each CDR3 protein gets one entry after TCRdb re-called the 5' RACE reads with MiXCR. In the table there are 500,000 to 700,000 distinct CDR3 sequences, 15% to 20% of which are singletons. The sample was PBMCs, taken 15 days after the yellow fever booster vaccination. These TCRs come from a man younger than 40 who received the YFV17D yellow fever vaccine. The CDR3 runs from the conserved cysteine through the conserved F or W. D genes are given only for firm matches. Only part of the rows carry a size: once, few, many, or a class if the clone is expanded.

V gene: TRBV7-8; D gene: .; J gene: TRBJ2-5; CDR3 length: 14; clone size: .; CDR3 DNA: TGTGCCAGCAGCCGAAGGACCGACCAAGAGACCCAGTACTTC; CDR3 protein: CASSRRTDQETQYF
V gene: TRBV5-1; D gene: TRBD1; J gene: TRBJ2-1; CDR3 length: 15; clone size: .; CDR3 DNA: TGCGCCAGCAGCTTGGGCGGGACAGGGAACAATGAGCAGTTCTTC; CDR3 protein: CASSLGGTGNNEQFF
V gene: TRBV3-1; D gene: TRBD1; J gene: TRBJ2-7; CDR3 length: 15; clone size: .; CDR3 DNA: TGTGCCAGCAGCCAAGCTGGGACAGGCCCCTACGAGCAGTACTTC; CDR3 protein: CASSQAGTGPYEQYF
V gene: TRBV6-5; D gene: TRBD1; J gene: TRBJ1-3; CDR3 length: 15; clone size: few; CDR3 DNA: TGTGCCAGCAGTTACCGGGACAGTCCTGGAAACACCATATATTTT; CDR3 protein: CASSYRDSPGNTIYF
V gene: TRBV23-1; D gene: TRBD2; J gene: TRBJ2-2; CDR3 length: 15; clone size: .; CDR3 DNA: TGCGCCAGCACTATACTAGCGGGAACCACCGGGGAGCTGTTTTTT; CDR3 protein: CASTILAGTTGELFF
V gene: TRBV19; D gene: .; J gene: TRBJ2-7; CDR3 length: 14; clone size: .; CDR3 DNA: TGTGCCAGTAGCCATGTGACAGCCACTTACGAGCAGTACTTC; CDR3 protein: CASSHVTATYEQYF
V gene: TRBV5-1; D gene: .; J gene: TRBJ2-7; CDR3 length: 13; clone size: few; CDR3 DNA: TGCGCCAGCAGCTTTGGTTACTCCTACGAGCAGTACTTC; CDR3 protein: CASSFGYSYEQYF
V gene: TRBV14; D gene: .; J gene: TRBJ2-4; CDR3 length: 17; clone size: .; CDR3 DNA: TGTGCCAGCAGCCAAACTGGGGTTACACCAGCCAAAAACATTCAGTACTTC; CDR3 protein: CASSQTGVTPAKNIQYF
V gene: TRBV5-8; D gene: TRBD1; J gene: TRBJ2-1; CDR3 length: 14; clone size: .; CDR3 DNA: TGTGCCAGCAGCCCCCGGGACAGGGTTGTTGAGCAGTTCTTC; CDR3 protein: CASSPRDRVVEQFF
V gene: TRBV5-1; D gene: .; J gene: TRBJ1-1; CDR3 length: 13; clone size: .; CDR3 DNA: TGCGCCAGCAGCACAGAGGGTCACACTGAAGCTTTCTTT; CDR3 protein: CASSTEGHTEAFF
V gene: TRBV10-3; D gene: .; J gene: TRBJ2-1; CDR3 length: 17; clone size: .; CDR3 DNA: TGTGCCATCAGTCCGGCGAAGGGCGGAGTGGGCCGGGGGGAGCAGTTCTTC; CDR3 protein: CAISPAKGGVGRGEQFF
V gene: TRBV5-6; D gene: TRBD1; J gene: TRBJ1-4; CDR3 length: 14; clone size: .; CDR3 DNA: TGTGCCAGCACCGTTGGACAGGGCGATGAAAAACTGTTTTTT; CDR3 protein: CASTVGQGDEKLFF
V gene: TRBV4-3; D gene: TRBD2; J gene: TRBJ2-2; CDR3 length: 19; clone size: few; CDR3 DNA: TGCGCCAGCAGCCAAGATTTGGGGACTAGCGGGGGGAACACCGGGGAGCTGTTTTTT; CDR3 protein: CASSQDLGTSGGNTGELFF
V gene: TRBV6-2/TRBV6-3; D gene: TRBD2; J gene: TRBJ2-4; CDR3 length: 15; clone size: .; CDR3 DNA: TGTGCCAGCAGTTCCCTCCGGGGGGGGAGAAACATTCAGTACTTC; CDR3 protein: CASSSLRGGRNIQYF
V gene: TRBV20-1; D gene: TRBD2; J gene: TRBJ2-1; CDR3 length: 16; clone size: .; CDR3 DNA: TGCTGTGCTAGAGATCTCACTAGCGGCACCTACAATGAGCAGTTCTTC; CDR3 protein: CCARDLTSGTYNEQFF
V gene: TRBV7-2; D gene: .; J gene: TRBJ2-7; CDR3 length: 13; clone size: few; CDR3 DNA: TGTGCCAGCAGCTGGGGACGGGAGTACGAGCAGTACTTC; CDR3 protein: CASSWGREYEQYF
V gene: TRBV7-9; D gene: TRBD1; J gene: TRBJ1-2; CDR3 length: 13; clone size: .; CDR3 DNA: TGTGCCAGCAGCCCCCCCGACAGGGAAGGCTACACCTTC; CDR3 protein: CASSPPDREGYTF
V gene: TRBV5-1; D gene: .; J gene: TRBJ2-1; CDR3 length: 15; clone size: .; CDR3 DNA: TGCGCCAGCAGCTTGGGGGGACACCTCTACAATGAGCAGTTCTTC; CDR3 protein: CASSLGGHLYNEQFF
V gene: TRBV12-3/TRBV12-4; D gene: .; J gene: TRBJ2-7; CDR3 length: 12; clone size: few; CDR3 DNA: TGTGCCAGCAGTTCCTCAGTAAACGAGCAGTACTTC; CDR3 protein: CASSSSVNEQYF
V gene: TRBV7-2; D gene: TRBD1; J gene: TRBJ1-1; CDR3 length: 15; clone size: few; CDR3 DNA: TGTGCCAGCAGCTTTGCGGGACAGGGAGGGGCTGAAGCTTTCTTT; CDR3 protein: CASSFAGQGGAEAFF
V gene: TRBV6-5; D gene: .; J gene: TRBJ2-1; CDR3 length: 11; clone size: .; CDR3 DNA: TGTGCCAGCAGTTACGGTTCGGAGCAGTTCTTC; CDR3 protein: CASSYGSEQFF
V gene: TRBV20-1; D gene: TRBD2; J gene: TRBJ2-7; CDR3 length: 14; clone size: few; CDR3 DNA: TGCAGTGCTAGAGACGAGCGGGAGAGGTACGAGCAGTACTTC; CDR3 protein: CSARDERERYEQYF
V gene: TRBV7-2; D gene: .; J gene: TRBJ2-3; CDR3 length: 15; clone size: .; CDR3 DNA: TGTGCCAGCAGCTTAACGTGGTCACCCACAGATACGCAGTATTTT; CDR3 protein: CASSLTWSPTDTQYF
V gene: TRBV7-2; D gene: TRBD2; J gene: TRBJ2-7; CDR3 length: 14; clone size: .; CDR3 DNA: TGTGCCAGCAGTACACTAGCGGGAGTGTACGAGCAGTACTTC; CDR3 protein: CASSTLAGVYEQYF
V gene: TRBV4-3; D gene: .; J gene: TRBJ2-3; CDR3 length: 16; clone size: .; CDR3 DNA: TGCGCCAGCAGCCAAGGTGGCAGTCTCTTCACAGATACGCAGTATTTT; CDR3 protein: CASSQGGSLFTDTQYF
V gene: TRBV29-1; D gene: .; J gene: TRBJ2-3; CDR3 length: 10; clone size: few; CDR3 DNA: TGCAGCGCCGCGCAAGATACGCAGTATTTT; CDR3 protein: CSAAQDTQYF
V gene: TRBV29-1; D gene: TRBD2; J gene: TRBJ2-3; CDR3 length: 15; clone size: .; CDR3 DNA: TGCAGCGTTGAAGGGACTAGCGGGGACGGAGATACGCAGTATTTT; CDR3 protein: CSVEGTSGDGDTQYF
V gene: TRBV18; D gene: TRBD1; J gene: TRBJ2-6; CDR3 length: 18; clone size: few; CDR3 DNA: TGTGCCAGCTCCCTAAGACAGGGCGCGATCTCTGGGGCCAACGTCCTGACTTTC; CDR3 protein: CASSLRQGAISGANVLTF
V gene: TRBV20-1; D gene: TRBD2; J gene: TRBJ2-2; CDR3 length: 13; clone size: .; CDR3 DNA: TGCAGTGCTCTGCGGGAGGGAGCCGGGGAGCTGTTTTTT; CDR3 protein: CSALREGAGELFF
V gene: TRBV5-1; D gene: TRBD2; J gene: TRBJ2-2; CDR3 length: 16; clone size: .; CDR3 DNA: TGCGCCAGCAGCTTGGATAGGACTAGGGCTACCGGGGAGCTGTTTTTT; CDR3 protein: CASSLDRTRATGELFF
V gene: TRBV7-2; D gene: TRBD2; J gene: TRBJ2-2; CDR3 length: 15; clone size: few; CDR3 DNA: TGTGCCAGCAGCTTCCGTACTAGCGGGAACGGGGAGCTGTTTTTT; CDR3 protein: CASSFRTSGNGELFF
V gene: TRBV29-1; D gene: .; J gene: TRBJ2-3; CDR3 length: 13; clone size: .; CDR3 DNA: TGCAGCGTTGCCGAAACGCAGGGAGATACGCAGTATTTT; CDR3 protein: CSVAETQGDTQYF
V gene: TRBV28; D gene: TRBD1; J gene: TRBJ1-6; CDR3 length: 17; clone size: once; CDR3 DNA: TGTGCCAGCAGTTTATTTAAGGGCGCAGGGGGGAATTTACCCCTCCACTTT; CDR3 protein: CASSLFKGAGGNLPLHF
V gene: TRBV7-9; D gene: .; J gene: TRBJ2-7; CDR3 length: 16; clone size: .; CDR3 DNA: TGTGCCAGCAGCTTAGTGTGGAGGGCCTTAGGCGGCGAGCAGTACTTC; CDR3 protein: CASSLVWRALGGEQYF
V gene: TRBV7-2; D gene: .; J gene: TRBJ1-1; CDR3 length: 15; clone size: few; CDR3 DNA: TGTGCCAGCAGCTTAGTGGACAGCTGGAACACTGAAGCTTTCTTT; CDR3 protein: CASSLVDSWNTEAFF
V gene: TRBV6-1; D gene: .; J gene: TRBJ2-7; CDR3 length: 9; clone size: .; CDR3 DNA: TGTGCCACCGGCCGCCCGCAGTACTTC; CDR3 protein: CATGRPQYF
V gene: TRBV28; D gene: .; J gene: TRBJ2-2; CDR3 length: 16; clone size: .; CDR3 DNA: TGTGCCAGCAGATCTACCGGGACTTTAAACACCGGGGAGCTGTTTTTT; CDR3 protein: CASRSTGTLNTGELFF
V gene: TRBV29-1; D gene: .; J gene: TRBJ2-1; CDR3 length: 14; clone size: .; CDR3 DNA: TGCAGCGTTGTACTAGCCTCTCTAAGGGGTGAGCAGTTCTTC; CDR3 protein: CSVVLASLRGEQFF
V gene: TRBV29-1; D gene: TRBD2; J gene: TRBJ2-1; CDR3 length: 18; clone size: .; CDR3 DNA: TGCAGCGTTGAGTGGGGGACTAGCGGGAGGGCCCCATACAATGAGCAGTTCTTC; CDR3 protein: CSVEWGTSGRAPYNEQFF
V gene: TRBV4-3; D gene: .; J gene: TRBJ2-7; CDR3 length: 14; clone size: few; CDR3 DNA: TGCGCCAGCAGCCCCGGGACTGCTCACGGCGAGCAGTACTTC; CDR3 protein: CASSPGTAHGEQYF
V gene: TRBV25-1; D gene: TRBD2; J gene: TRBJ2-4; CDR3 length: 19; clone size: .; CDR3 DNA: TGTGCCAGCAGTGAATGGGGACTAGCGGGAGAGGGGGCCAAAAACATTCAGTACTTC; CDR3 protein: CASSEWGLAGEGAKNIQYF
V gene: TRBV27; D gene: TRBD2; J gene: TRBJ2-1; CDR3 length: 14; clone size: few; CDR3 DNA: TGTGCCAGCACGAAGACTAGCGGTTACAATGAGCAGTTCTTC; CDR3 protein: CASTKTSGYNEQFF
V gene: TRBV5-1; D gene: .; J gene: TRBJ2-2; CDR3 length: 15; clone size: few; CDR3 DNA: TGCGCCAGCAGCGTCGCGGGGCTGAACACCGGGGAGCTGTTTTTT; CDR3 protein: CASSVAGLNTGELFF
V gene: TRBV9; D gene: TRBD1; J gene: TRBJ2-3; CDR3 length: 16; clone size: .; CDR3 DNA: TGTGCCAGCAGCGTAGACAGGGGGCAGAGCACAGATACGCAGTATTTT; CDR3 protein: CASSVDRGQSTDTQYF
V gene: TRBV20-1; D gene: .; J gene: TRBJ2-1; CDR3 length: 14; clone size: few; CDR3 DNA: TGCAGTGCTAGAGATCTTAAAGCGGACAATGAGCAGTTCTTC; CDR3 protein: CSARDLKADNEQFF
V gene: TRBV11-2; D gene: TRBD2; J gene: TRBJ2-3; CDR3 length: 18; clone size: .; CDR3 DNA: TGTGCCAGCAGCTTTCTGACTAGCGGGAGGGCCGAAACAGATACGCAGTATTTT; CDR3 protein: CASSFLTSGRAETDTQYF
V gene: TRBV5-1; D gene: .; J gene: TRBJ2-7; CDR3 length: 13; clone size: once; CDR3 DNA: TGCGCCAGCAGCTTATCGACCTGGGGCGAGCAGTACTTC; CDR3 protein: CASSLSTWGEQYF
V gene: TRBV7-2; D gene: .; J gene: TRBJ1-6; CDR3 length: 15; clone size: .; CDR3 DNA: TGTGCCAGCAGCTTAGAGGCAGGGACGGGTTCACCCCTCCACTTT; CDR3 protein: CASSLEAGTGSPLHF